Below, one TCR beta chain is given with its context. Its antigen is not known. This entry comes from a study of T cell clones after liver transplantation. Study-wide context: Subjects received no induction therapy and standard immunosuppression until randomization at 12-24 months post-transplant.

CDR3 length: 16 amino acids. Germline CDR1 and CDR2: KGHSH and LQKENI. The germline V and J ends were trimmed by 4 bases and 5 bases, with 17 bases remaining between them. Study-level results: In a couple of subjects, few donor cells limited the measurable donor-reactive repertoire.

Assay: immunoSEQ multiplex PCR; the TCRdb copy retains only in-frame clones and omits some. Of roughly 120,000 clones listed, about nine tenths are singletons. This receptor was identified in a human patient who received a liver transplant. T cells may partly derive from the graft donor. The sequencing here drew on CD4+ T cells from blood, taken 12 months after liver transplant. This chain links TRBV18 with TRBJ2-2, with D perhaps matching TRBD1 (6 bases). CDR3 amino acids: CASSRRVQGPTGELFF. The CDR3 DNA follows: TGTGCCAGCTCACGTCGCGTACAGGGTCCGACCGGGGAGCTGTTTTTT.